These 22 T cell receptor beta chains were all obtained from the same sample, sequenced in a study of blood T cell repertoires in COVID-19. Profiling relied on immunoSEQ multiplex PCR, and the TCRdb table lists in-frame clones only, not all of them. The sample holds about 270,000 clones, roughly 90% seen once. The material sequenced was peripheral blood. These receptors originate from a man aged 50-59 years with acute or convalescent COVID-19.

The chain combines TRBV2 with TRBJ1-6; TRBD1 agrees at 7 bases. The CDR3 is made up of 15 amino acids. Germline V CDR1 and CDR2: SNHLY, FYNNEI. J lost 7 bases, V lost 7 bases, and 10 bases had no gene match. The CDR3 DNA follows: TGTGCCAGCAACCTCCGGGACAGCAACAATTCACCCCTCCACTTT. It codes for CASNLRDSNNSPLHF.

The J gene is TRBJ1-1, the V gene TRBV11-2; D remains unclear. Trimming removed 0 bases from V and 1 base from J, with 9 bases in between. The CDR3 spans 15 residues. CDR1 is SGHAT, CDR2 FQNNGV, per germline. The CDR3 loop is CASSLDPSRNTEAFF. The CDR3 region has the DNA TGTGCCAGCAGCTTAGATCCTTCTAGGAACACTGAAGCTTTCTTT.

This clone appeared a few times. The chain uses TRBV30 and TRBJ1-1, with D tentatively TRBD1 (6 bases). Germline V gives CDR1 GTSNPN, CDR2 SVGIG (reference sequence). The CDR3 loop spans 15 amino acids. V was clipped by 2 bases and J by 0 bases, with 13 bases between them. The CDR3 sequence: CAWSLKQGMNTEAFF. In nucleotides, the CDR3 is TGTGCCTGGAGTCTTAAACAGGGAATGAACACTGAAGCTTTCTTT.

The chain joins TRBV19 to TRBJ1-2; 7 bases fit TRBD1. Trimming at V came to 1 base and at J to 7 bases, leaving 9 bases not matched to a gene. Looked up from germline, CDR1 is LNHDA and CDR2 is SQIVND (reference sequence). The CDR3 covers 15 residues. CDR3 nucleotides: TGTGCCAGTAGTATAGGTATAGACAGGGAACTTGGCTACACCTTC. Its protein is CASSIGIDRELGYTF.

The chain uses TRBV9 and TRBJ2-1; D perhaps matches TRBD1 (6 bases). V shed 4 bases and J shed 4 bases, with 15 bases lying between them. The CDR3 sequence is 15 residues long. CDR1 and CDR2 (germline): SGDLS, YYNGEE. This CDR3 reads CASSPPPGAYNEQFF. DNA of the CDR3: TGTGCCAGCAGCCCTCCCCCAGGGGCGTACAATGAGCAGTTCTTC.

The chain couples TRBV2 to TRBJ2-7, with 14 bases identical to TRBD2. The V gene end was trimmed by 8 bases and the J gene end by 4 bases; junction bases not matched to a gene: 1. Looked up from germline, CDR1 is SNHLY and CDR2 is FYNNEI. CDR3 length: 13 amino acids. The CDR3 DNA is TGTGCCAGCGGGACTAGCGGGGGATACGAGCAGTACTTC. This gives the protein CASGTSGGYEQYF.

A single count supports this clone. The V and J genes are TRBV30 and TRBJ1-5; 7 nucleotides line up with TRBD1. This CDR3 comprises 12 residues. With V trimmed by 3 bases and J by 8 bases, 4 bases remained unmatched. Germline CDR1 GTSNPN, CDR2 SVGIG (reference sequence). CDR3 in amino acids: CAWRTGREPQHF. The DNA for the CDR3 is TGTGCCTGGAGGACAGGGCGGGAGCCCCAGCATTTT.

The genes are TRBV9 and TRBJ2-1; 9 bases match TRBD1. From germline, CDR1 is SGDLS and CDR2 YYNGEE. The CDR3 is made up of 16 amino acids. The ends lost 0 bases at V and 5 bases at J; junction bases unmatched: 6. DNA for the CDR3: TGTGCCAGCAGCGTAGGGGGGACAGGGAGGGACAATGAGCAGTTCTTC. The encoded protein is CASSVGGTGRDNEQFF.

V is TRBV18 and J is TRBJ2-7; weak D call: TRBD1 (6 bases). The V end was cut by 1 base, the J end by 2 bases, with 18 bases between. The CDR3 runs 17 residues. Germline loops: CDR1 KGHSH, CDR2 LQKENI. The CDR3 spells CASSPRPGLTGTYEQYF. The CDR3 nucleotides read TGTGCCAGCTCACCACGTCCGGGCCTAACAGGGACCTACGAGCAGTACTTC.

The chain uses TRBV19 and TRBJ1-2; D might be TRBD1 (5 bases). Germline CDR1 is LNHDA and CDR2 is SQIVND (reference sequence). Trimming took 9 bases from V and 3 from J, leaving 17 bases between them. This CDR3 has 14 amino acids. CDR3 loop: CASHLHWGDYGYTF. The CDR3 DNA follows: TGTGCCAGCCACCTCCACTGGGGGGACTATGGCTACACCTTC.

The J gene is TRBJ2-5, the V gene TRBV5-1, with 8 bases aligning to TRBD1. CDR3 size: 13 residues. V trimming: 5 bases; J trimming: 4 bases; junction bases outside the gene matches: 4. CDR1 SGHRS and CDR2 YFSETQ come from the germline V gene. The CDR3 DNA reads TGCGCCAGCAGTCCCGGGACAGGAGAGACCCAGTACTTC. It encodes CASSPGTGETQYF.

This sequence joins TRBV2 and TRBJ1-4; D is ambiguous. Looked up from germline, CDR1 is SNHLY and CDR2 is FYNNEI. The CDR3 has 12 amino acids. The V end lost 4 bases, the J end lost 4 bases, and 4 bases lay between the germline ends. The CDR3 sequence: CASSARNEKLFF. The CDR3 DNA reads TGTGCCAGCAGTGCCCGTAATGAAAAACTGTTTTTT.

For the CDR3, the DNA is TGCGCCAGCAGCTTCGGGACTGCAACTAATGAAAAACTGTTTTTT. Protein sequence: CASSFGTATNEKLFF. V is TRBV5-1 and J is TRBJ1-4; D is possibly TRBD1 (5 bases). CDR3 length: 15 amino acids. V lost 2 bases, J lost 0 bases, and 8 bases lay in between. The V gene's germline CDR1 is SGHRS and CDR2 YFSETQ.

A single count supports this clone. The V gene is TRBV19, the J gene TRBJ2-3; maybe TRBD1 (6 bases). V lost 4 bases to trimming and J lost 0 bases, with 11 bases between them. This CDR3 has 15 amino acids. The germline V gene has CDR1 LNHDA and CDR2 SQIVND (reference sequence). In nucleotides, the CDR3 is TGTGCCAGTAGTAGTTCAGGGGCGAGCACAGATACGCAGTATTTT. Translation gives CASSSSGASTDTQYF.

Written as DNA, the CDR3 is TGTGCCTGGACCGCACAGGGGGCTTTAGGTGGGGCCAACGTCCTGACTTTC. Translated: CAWTAQGALGGANVLTF. V usage is TRBV30 and J usage is TRBJ2-6, with 9 bases that match TRBD1. This CDR3 region has 17 residues. Germline values: CDR1 GTSNPN, CDR2 SVGIG (reference sequence). V trimming: 4 bases; J trimming: 3 bases; junction bases outside the gene matches: 10.

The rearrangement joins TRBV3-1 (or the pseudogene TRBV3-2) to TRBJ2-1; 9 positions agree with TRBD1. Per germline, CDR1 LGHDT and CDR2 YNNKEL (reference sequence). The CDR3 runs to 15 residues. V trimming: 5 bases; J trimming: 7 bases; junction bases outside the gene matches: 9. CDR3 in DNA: TGTGCCAGCAGCGACGGACAGGGGCCAAAGAATGAGCAGTTCTTC. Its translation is CASSDGQGPKNEQFF.

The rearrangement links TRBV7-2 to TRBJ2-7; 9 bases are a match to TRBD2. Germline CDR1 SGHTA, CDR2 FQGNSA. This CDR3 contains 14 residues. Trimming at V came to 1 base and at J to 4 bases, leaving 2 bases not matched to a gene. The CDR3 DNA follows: TGTGCCAGCAGCTTAGTTGCGGGGGGGTACGAGCAGTACTTC. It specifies CASSLVAGGYEQYF.

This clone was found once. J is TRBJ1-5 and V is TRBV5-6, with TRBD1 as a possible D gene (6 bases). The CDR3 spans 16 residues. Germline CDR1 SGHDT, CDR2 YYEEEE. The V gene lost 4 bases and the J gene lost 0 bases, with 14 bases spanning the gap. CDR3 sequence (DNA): TGTGCCAGCAGCAAACAGGGACACCGTAGCAATCAGCCCCAGCATTTT. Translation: CASSKQGHRSNQPQHF. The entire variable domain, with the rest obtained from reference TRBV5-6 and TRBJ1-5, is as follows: DAGVTQSPTHLIKTRGQQVTLRCSPKSGHDTVSWYQQALGQGPQFIFQYYEEEERQRGNFPDRFSGHQFPNYSSELNVNALLLGDSALYLCASSKQGHRSNQPQHFGDGTRLSIL.

CDR3: CASSENRAGGYTF. The CDR3 DNA sequence: TGCGCCAGCAGTGAGAACAGGGCTGGTGGCTACACCTTC. The gene calls are TRBV10-1 and TRBJ1-2; a possible D gene is TRBD1 (6 bases). Germline assignment: CDR1 WNHNN and CDR2 SYGVQD (reference sequence). Trimming removed 2 bases from V and 7 bases from J, with 11 bases in between. CDR3 length equals 13 residues.

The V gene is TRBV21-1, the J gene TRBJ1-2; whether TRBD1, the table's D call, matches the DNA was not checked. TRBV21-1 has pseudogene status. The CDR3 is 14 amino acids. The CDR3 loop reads CASDPSTGIHGYTF. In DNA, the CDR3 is TGTGCCAGCGATCCTTCGACAGGGATTCATGGCTACACCTTC.

This chain's CDR3 is CASSGLAGLSSYNEQFF. The CDR3 nucleotides read TGTGCCAGCAGTGGACTAGCGGGGCTTAGCTCCTACAATGAGCAGTTCTTC. The chain couples TRBV25-1 to TRBJ2-1, with 11 bases lining up with TRBD2. V lost 4 bases and J lost 0; bases outside the gene matches: 5. Germline-derived CDR1 and CDR2 are MGHDK and SYGVNS. The CDR3 totals 17 residues.

The CDR3 is CASSVGQDTQYF. CDR3 DNA sequence: TGTGCCAGCAGCGTAGGGCAGGATACGCAGTATTTT. The chain carries TRBV9 and TRBJ2-3; D ambiguous. The CDR3 has 12 residues. Trimming took off 0 bases at V and 6 bases at J, with 5 bases between the two ends. Germline V CDR1 and CDR2: SGDLS, YYNGEE.